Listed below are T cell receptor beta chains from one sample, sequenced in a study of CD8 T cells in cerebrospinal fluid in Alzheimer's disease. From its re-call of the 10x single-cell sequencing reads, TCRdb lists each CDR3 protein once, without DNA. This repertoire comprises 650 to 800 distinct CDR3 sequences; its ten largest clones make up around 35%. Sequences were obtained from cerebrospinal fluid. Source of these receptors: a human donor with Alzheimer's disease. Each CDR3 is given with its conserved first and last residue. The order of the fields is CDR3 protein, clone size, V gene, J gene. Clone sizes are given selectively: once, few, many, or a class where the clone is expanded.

CASSLQALNTEAFF	NA	TRBV7-2	TRBJ1-1
CANGRAGQETQYF	medium-sized	TRBV18	TRBJ2-5
CSASEASGTSTDTQYF	NA	TRBV20-1	TRBJ2-3
CSGERTGDFGYEQYF	medium-sized	TRBV20-1	TRBJ2-7
CASSQRRGTEVFF	NA	TRBV3-1	TRBJ1-1
CSARMTGGTGYEQYF	NA	TRBV20-1	TRBJ2-7
CASSLGVPGANVLTF	large	TRBV13	TRBJ2-6
CASSIQGDTEAFF	medium-sized	TRBV9	TRBJ1-1
CSVTRQGGETQYF	medium-sized	TRBV29-1	TRBJ2-5
CASSQVSGGTDTQYF	NA	TRBV4-1	TRBJ2-3
CASSYSRQGRETQYF	hyperexpanded	TRBV6-6	TRBJ2-5
CASSGAYEQYF	NA	TRBV6-1	TRBJ2-7
CASSLTGTGGSSGNTIYF	medium-sized	TRBV7-2	TRBJ1-3
CASRKPGQGSTTEAFF	medium-sized	TRBV10-2	TRBJ1-1
CSVVRQSYGYTF	NA	TRBV29-1	TRBJ1-2
CASSIGSGANVLTF	medium-sized	TRBV19	TRBJ2-6
CASSATGSHYGYTF	large	TRBV6-1	TRBJ1-2
CSARDLEGYQPQHF	large	TRBV20-1	TRBJ1-5
CASSPALSPLHF	medium-sized	TRBV7-2	TRBJ1-6
CASSWTRKADNEQFF	medium-sized	TRBV3-1	TRBJ2-1
CASSISETQYF	NA	TRBV19	TRBJ2-5
CASSQDRTPGGYTF	medium-sized	TRBV4-3	TRBJ1-2
CASSVSAYGYTF	NA	TRBV25-1	TRBJ1-2
CASTAGRGNYGYTF	NA	TRBV6-5	TRBJ1-2
CATSQGGTGLGEQYF	large	TRBV24-1	TRBJ2-7
CASSLGGAGANVLTF	medium-sized	TRBV12-3/TRBV12-4	TRBJ2-6
CSARNRGGYNSPLHF	NA	TRBV20-1	TRBJ1-6
CASSSGQGYQPQHF	medium-sized	TRBV27	TRBJ1-5
CASSQETAYEQYF	medium-sized	TRBV4-3	TRBJ2-7
CASRALAGAPDTQYF	NA	TRBV6-1	TRBJ2-3
CASTEGGPYNEQFF	NA	TRBV6-1	TRBJ2-1
CASGFSYEQYF	medium-sized	TRBV6-2/TRBV6-3	TRBJ2-7
CASSPDRWGNNSPLHF	medium-sized	TRBV10-1	TRBJ1-6
CATSDSGAGRVLFTDTQYF	NA	TRBV24-1	TRBJ2-3
CASSLVGEKLFF	NA	TRBV5-4	TRBJ1-4
CASSYSTSEQYF	NA	TRBV6-5	TRBJ2-7
CASSRGLVNEQFF	medium-sized	TRBV3-1	TRBJ2-1
CASSLASGQAYEQYF	large	TRBV7-9	TRBJ2-7
CASRTDRTYGYTF	large	TRBV2	TRBJ1-2
CASRADRGPTEAFF	NA	TRBV12-3/TRBV12-4	TRBJ1-1
CASSFGGPSPYGYTF	large	TRBV5-1	TRBJ1-2
CASSKGQGNEKLFF	medium-sized	TRBV7-9	TRBJ1-4
CASSLVKASGQETQYF	NA	TRBV5-1	TRBJ2-5
CASSLWGGRSQETQYF	medium-sized	TRBV28	TRBJ2-5
CASSVGPGTRDNEQFF	medium-sized	TRBV9	TRBJ2-1
CASSLGLPDSQFF	medium-sized	TRBV7-2	TRBJ2-1
CASSSEGAAEAFF	medium-sized	TRBV28	TRBJ1-1
CSVEPRDGLYGYTF	large	TRBV29-1	TRBJ1-2
CASSFLQVQSGYGYTF	medium-sized	TRBV3-1	TRBJ1-2
CSAGWTGGSGEQFF	large	TRBV20-1	TRBJ2-1
CASSELSNESEQYF	medium-sized	TRBV25-1	TRBJ2-7
CATLWGLAGGETQYF	NA	TRBV3-2	TRBJ2-5
CASSLAAGGYTF	medium-sized	TRBV5-4	TRBJ1-2
CASSQRANTEAFF	medium-sized	TRBV7-2	TRBJ1-1
CASSFRLAGSGELFF	large	TRBV11-2	TRBJ2-2
CASRVGGSSYEQYF	NA	TRBV6-1	TRBJ2-7
CASSPWQTVVDTEAFF	medium-sized	TRBV4-3	TRBJ1-1